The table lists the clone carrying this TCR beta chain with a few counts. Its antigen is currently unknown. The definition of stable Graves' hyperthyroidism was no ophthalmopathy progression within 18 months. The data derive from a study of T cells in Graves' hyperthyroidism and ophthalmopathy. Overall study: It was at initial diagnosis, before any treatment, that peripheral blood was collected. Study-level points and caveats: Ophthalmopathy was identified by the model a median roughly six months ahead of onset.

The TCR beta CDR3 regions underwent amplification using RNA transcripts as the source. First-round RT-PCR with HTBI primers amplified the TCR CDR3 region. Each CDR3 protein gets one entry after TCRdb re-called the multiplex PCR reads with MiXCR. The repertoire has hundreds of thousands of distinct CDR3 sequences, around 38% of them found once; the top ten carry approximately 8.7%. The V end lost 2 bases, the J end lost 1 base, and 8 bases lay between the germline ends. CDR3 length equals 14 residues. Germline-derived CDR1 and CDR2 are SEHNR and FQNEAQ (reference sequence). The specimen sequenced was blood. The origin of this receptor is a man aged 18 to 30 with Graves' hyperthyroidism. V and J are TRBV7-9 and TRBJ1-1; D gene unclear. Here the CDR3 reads CASSLMGSNTEAFF. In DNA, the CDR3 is TGTGCCAGCAGCTTAATGGGCTCGAACACTGAAGCTTTCTTT.